The 7 T cell receptor beta chains below were found in one sample sequenced in a study of cytomegalovirus exposure and HLA in healthy donors. PCR employed 60 Vbeta and 13 Jbeta primers. TCRdb's copy holds only in-frame clones and misses some; the assay was immunoSEQ multiplex PCR. The table has 55,000 to 65,000 clones, about 80% seen once. The sequencing sample was made of PBMCs. The receptors originated from a woman in her thirties or forties in good health and CMV-seronegative.

The chain is built from TRBV10-1 and TRBJ2-2; no definite D call. The CDR3 consists of 13 residues. V shed 4 bases and J shed 2 bases, with 5 bases lying between them. In germline, CDR1 is WNHNN, CDR2 SYGVQD (reference sequence). The CDR3, as DNA: TGCGCCAGCAGTGTGACTAACACCGGGGAGCTGTTTTTT. Its protein product is CASSVTNTGELFF.

In this sample, this clone turned up a few times. This chain uses TRBV7-2 with TRBJ1-2; D is perhaps TRBD1 (6 bases). V dropped 1 base and J dropped 9 bases, with 21 bases sitting between them. Germline values: CDR1 SGHTA, CDR2 FQGNSA. The CDR3 has 16 amino acids. CDR3 sequence (DNA): TGTGCCAGCAGCTTAGTGTTTCCCAGGGGCGGTTCGAGCTACACCTTC. As protein: CASSLVFPRGGSSYTF.

V and J are TRBV27 and TRBJ2-7; D gene unclear. V gave up 3 bases and J gave up 0 bases, with 12 bases separating them. Germline V gene data show CDR1 as MNHEY and CDR2 as SMNVEV (reference sequence). This CDR3 has 15 amino acids. CDR3 loop: CASSFVAAGSYEQYF. The CDR3 DNA sequence: TGTGCCAGCAGTTTCGTTGCTGCCGGCTCCTACGAGCAGTACTTC.

The chain carries TRBV19 and TRBJ1-3, with D maybe TRBD1 (5 bases). This CDR3 comprises 17 residues. Trimming cost V 5 bases and J 0 bases, with 17 bases left between them. Germline CDR1 LNHDA, CDR2 SQIVND (reference sequence). The CDR3, as DNA: TGTGCCAGTAGTCTTCCTGGGGCCAGCCCCTCTGGAAACACCATATATTTT. This translates into CASSLPGASPSGNTIYF.

The gene calls are TRBV27 and TRBJ1-1, with 9 nucleotides matching TRBD1. The V and J ends lost 5 bases and 6 bases, in that order; junction bases with no gene match: 10. The CDR3 covers 15 residues. Germline V gives CDR1 MNHEY, CDR2 SMNVEV (reference sequence). The CDR3 DNA reads TGTGCCAGCAGTCCGGGGGACAGGGCATCGGCTGAAGCTTTCTTT. This codes for CASSPGDRASAEAFF.

V gene TRBV5-4 combines with J gene TRBJ2-7, with D perhaps matching TRBD2 (5 bases). Deletions cut 4 bases from V and 5 bases from J, with 19 bases between. This CDR3 contains 15 residues. Germline loops: CDR1 SGHNT, CDR2 YYREEE (reference sequence). CDR3 sequence reads: CASSLRALASNEQYF. CDR3 DNA sequence: TGTGCCAGCAGCCTCCGAGCATTAGCGTCGAACGAGCAGTACTTC.

This clone has more than one count but fewer than ten. This rearrangement joins TRBV5-1 to TRBJ2-3, with TRBD2 matching 9 bases. Per the germline V gene, CDR1 is SGHRS and CDR2 is YFSETQ. The CDR3 consists of 16 residues. V was pared by 5 bases and J by 4 bases, with 11 bases of the junction left unmatched. CDR3 sequence reads: CASSVATSGNPDTQYF. In DNA, the CDR3 is TGCGCCAGCAGTGTGGCGACTAGCGGAAACCCAGATACGCAGTATTTT.